The clone carrying this T cell receptor (beta chain) has at least ten counts. What it binds is not known. Each CDR3 protein gets one entry after TCRdb re-called the 5' RACE reads with MiXCR. In the table there are 20,000 to 25,000 distinct CDR3 sequences, approximately 6.5% of which are singletons. Time point meaning: sample taken at primary tumor resection. Donors were about 70 untreated early-stage non-small cell lung cancer patients. Whole RNA came from tumor, nontumor lung or frozen PBMC and was sequenced without being sorted. The data were obtained in a study of spatial heterogeneity in lung cancer. The CDR3 contains 15 residues. V gave up 3 bases and J gave up 6 bases; unmatched junction bases: 3. The germline V gene encodes CDR1 MNHEY and CDR2 SMNVEV (reference sequence). General study results and limits: Expanded intratumoral alpha and beta TCR counts tracked tumor mutation counts.

The sequence came from a male donor with early-stage non-small cell lung cancer. The sequenced sample was lung tumor tissue, obtained at surgery. This sequence joins TRBV27 and TRBJ2-1, with 12 bases fitting TRBD2. The CDR3: CASSFPSGRANEQFF. The CDR3, as DNA: TGTGCCAGCAGTTTCCCTAGCGGGAGGGCCAATGAGCAGTTCTTC.